The source of this TCR beta chain is a study of blood T cells in healthy people across ages. Regarding the study as a whole: The diversity estimates, figures obtained from one million T cells, were considered underestimates. The study found more naive CD4+ cells and higher diversity in long-lived than aged donors.

Then a second PCR, running roughly 7 to 11 cycles, was carried out with a sample-barcoded 5' primer and a J-beta primer mix. TCRdb re-analysed the 5' RACE reads in MiXCR, keeping a single row per CDR3 protein. The table lists 700,000 to 900,000 distinct CDR3 sequences, roughly 50% of them singletons. About this clonotype: Its matching antigen is unknown.

Every donor provided 8.5 to 10 milliliters of peripheral blood. Per-sample PBMC isolation yielded at least 7 million cells. The material sequenced was blood. The sequence was obtained from a man aged 80 or over in good health.

CDR3 sequence reads: CASSLLSSSGKETQYF. The CDR3, as DNA: TGTGCCAGCAGTTTATTGAGTAGTAGCGGGAAAGAGACCCAGTACTTC. The J gene is TRBJ2-5, the V gene TRBV27; 8 nucleotides line up with TRBD2. The CDR3 has 16 residues. The ends lost 1 base at V and 3 bases at J; junction bases unmatched: 7. The germline CDR1 and CDR2 sequences are MNHEY and SMNVEV (reference sequence).